This T cell receptor (beta chain) was sequenced during a study of T-cell reconstitution after alpha-beta-depleted transplantation in children (dated by TCRdb to the mid-2010s). Regarding the study in general: Using TCR repertoire profiling, the study quantitatively followed how T-cell immune reconstitution unfolded in children after TCRalphabeta/CD19-depleted allogeneic hematopoietic cell transplantation.

The table lists this clonotype with many counts. Its antigen is currently not known. No base qualities exist here, and no much larger clone lies one base off it. Library prep was done by PCR. Sequencing instrument: Illumina HiSeq 2500. TCR libraries were prepared with molecular barcoding, using unique molecular identifiers to normalize TCRbeta repertoire quantification. Clones were called with MiXCR by TCRdb after fastp trimmed the public reads at Q25, and only in-frame beta chains were retained. Each CDR3 protein appears once, grouped with its most common genes and DNA. The sample data list hundreds of thousands of distinct CDR3 sequences, and around 16% of these were observed just once. The ten largest clonotypes hold about 1.1% of the sample. The CDR3 measures 15 amino acids from cysteine to phenylalanine. The sequence is cut down to CDR3 DNA, 45 bases in frame from base 1. Taken from the germline V gene (reference sequence), the CDR1 and CDR2 loops are SGHKS and YYEKEE. Trimming takes 1 base from V and 7 bases from J, and the germline ends sit 17 bases apart.

The sequenced sample was PBMCs from the stem cell graft donor, obtained from the stem cell graft. The rearranged segments are TRBV5-5 and TRBJ1-1; TRBD1 could be the D gene, as 6 bases match. This sequence originates from a human donor who donated a stem cell graft to a child with acute myeloid leukemia. The CDR3 loop reads CASSLLGSGGGEAFF. The DNA sequence reads TGTGCCAGCAGCTTGTTAGGGTCGGGGGGCGGTGAAGCTTTCTTT.